This T cell receptor beta chain was captured by sequencing in a study of blood T cells in healthy people across ages. Sample-barcoded 5' priming and a J-beta primer mix drove a second PCR of 7 to 11 cycles. Each of the cDNA molecules was tagged by a template-switch adaptor with 12 random nucleotides. From the 5' RACE reads, TCRdb called clonotypes with MiXCR, one entry per CDR3 protein. Among 780,000 or so distinct CDR3 sequences listed, roughly three fifths were seen once. Germline assignment: CDR1 LGHNA and CDR2 YNFKEQ. The CDR3 loop spans 15 amino acids. V was clipped by 0 bases and J by 8 bases; unmatched bases: 5. This clonotype occurred a few times.

The receptor comes from a middle-aged man in good health. The chain is built from TRBV4-2 and TRBJ2-3, with 10 bases fitting TRBD1. What was sequenced was blood. The CDR3 reads CASSQETGGYVTQYF. Written as DNA, the CDR3 is TGTGCCAGCAGCCAAGAGACAGGGGGCTATGTTACGCAGTATTTT.